This TCR beta chain was captured in a study of long-term antiretroviral therapy in people with HIV. Study conclusions and caveats: Once patients were on ART, diversity went higher but still fell short of transplant donor controls.

On this clone: Its matching antigen is unknown.

The CDR3 loop spans 16 amino acids. The ends were cut back, 0 bases at V and 5 bases at J, with 16 bases in the middle. Germline V CDR1 and CDR2: MNHNS, SASEGT. Running of the v3.0 immunoSEQ assay took place at survey level. Sequenced by immunoSEQ multiplex PCR; TCRdb stores in-frame clones only, minus some. The repertoire holds fewer than 30,000 clones, over 75% seen once, with 5% to 6% in the top ten. The material sequenced was unsorted PBMCs, taken 1.1 years before starting antiretroviral therapy. This TCR came from a woman aged 25 to 39 with HIV. V is TRBV6-1 and J is TRBJ2-5; D is uncertain. CDR3 protein: CASSEASELLYETQYF. CDR3 in DNA: TGTGCCAGCAGTGAAGCGTCCGAACTACTCTATGAGACCCAGTACTTC.